This T cell receptor (beta chain) was found in a study of T cell changes during pregnancy in multiple sclerosis. This CDR3 contains 12 residues. Germline lookup yields CDR1 MNHNS and CDR2 SASEGT. Unmatched junction bases numbered 4, after V lost 6 bases and J lost 10 bases. TCRdb's copy holds only in-frame clones and misses some; the assay was immunoSEQ multiplex PCR. The table includes about 70,000 clones, about 91% detected once. The TCR was taken from a female donor with multiple sclerosis, enrolled in a pregnancy study. The V and J genes are TRBV6-1 and TRBJ1-5; TRBD1 matches at 9 bases. Specimen: peripheral blood, collected in the first trimester of pregnancy. Here the CDR3 reads CASRGQGGPQHF. As DNA, the CDR3 is TGTGCCAGCAGGGGACAGGGAGGACCCCAGCATTTT.